Below are 28 T cell receptor beta chains sequenced from a single sample in a study of blood T cell repertoires in COVID-19 (dated by TCRdb to 2018 to 2020). Receptor amplification or capture employed the immunoSEQ multiplex PCR assay. The source is immuneACCESS, and TCRdb retained only in-frame sequences with V and J called. Part of the clones is not carried over; for the studies checked, unresolved V genes explain less than half of this, and the remainder is unexplained. The sample contains 360,000 or so clones, 90% of them found a single time. The leading ten clones occupy roughly 6.8% of the sample. The sample comprised peripheral blood. The receptors shown here come from a man between 18 and 29 years old with active or convalescent COVID-19.

The rearrangement joins TRBV19 to TRBJ2-1; TRBD2 matches 9 bases. Germline CDR1 is LNHDA and CDR2 is SQIVND (reference sequence). Unmatched junction bases numbered 8, after V lost 6 bases and J lost 5 bases. The length of the CDR3 is 15 residues. CDR3 residues: CASRITRGGNNEQFF. Written as DNA, the CDR3 is TGTGCCAGTAGGATCACGCGGGGGGGCAACAATGAGCAGTTCTTC.

CDR3 nucleotides: TGTGCCAGCAGCCGAACCGGGACTAGCGGGACCGGGGAGCTGTTTTTT. This codes for CASSRTGTSGTGELFF. This rearrangement joins TRBV14 to TRBJ2-2; 12 bases are a match to TRBD2. The germline V gene has CDR1 SGHDN and CDR2 FVKESK. The CDR3 has 16 residues. With V trimmed by 4 bases and J by 5 bases, 5 bases remained unmatched.

About this clone: The sample holds other DNA sequences that translate to the same CDR3. This sequence joins TRBV12-3 or TRBV12-4 and TRBJ2-5; D remains unclear. The CDR3 loop spans 11 amino acids. The V end was cut by 3 bases, the J end by 4 bases, with 3 bases between. The CDR3 DNA follows: TGTGCCAGCAGTTTCCGAGAGACCCAGTACTTC. This codes for CASSFRETQYF.

The chain has TRBV7-2 and TRBJ2-5; 8 bases line up with TRBD2. Germline CDR1 is SGHTA and CDR2 is FQGNSA. The CDR3 totals 14 residues. The V gene end was trimmed by 4 bases and the J gene end by 4 bases; junction bases not matched to a gene: 5. The DNA of the CDR3 is TGTGCCAGCAGCTCAGTAAGCGGGAGAGAGACCCAGTACTTC. Translating gives CASSSVSGRETQYF.

The rearrangement joins TRBV19 to TRBJ1-5, with 8 bases matching TRBD1. V lost 8 bases to trimming and J lost 1 base; unmatched junction nucleotides: 7. The CDR3 consists of 15 residues. Germline loops: CDR1 LNHDA, CDR2 SQIVND (reference sequence). The chain's CDR3 is CASGRGQGSNQPQHF. CDR3 coding DNA: TGTGCCAGTGGCAGGGGGCAGGGGAGCAATCAGCCCCAGCATTTT.

The chain employs TRBV7-6 and TRBJ2-5, with 10 bases lining up with TRBD2. The germline gives CDR1 SGHVS, CDR2 FNYEAQ. J lost 5 bases, V lost 0 bases, and 12 bases had no gene match. This CDR3 has 18 amino acids. For the CDR3, the DNA is TGTGCCAGCAGCTTAGCCCCCCGGCTAGCGGGAGTGGGGGAGACCCAGTACTTC. Its protein product is CASSLAPRLAGVGETQYF.

This clone has more than one count but fewer than ten. The chain recombines TRBV27 with TRBJ1-3, with TRBD1 identical over 7 bases. CDR1 and CDR2 from the germline V gene are MNHEY and SMNVEV (reference sequence). V was clipped by 6 bases and J by 0 bases; unmatched bases: 2. This CDR3 is 14 amino acids long. The CDR3 nucleotides read TGTGCCAGCAGCTGGGACAGCTCTGGAAACACCATATATTTT. Amino acids: CASSWDSSGNTIYF.

This clone has ten or more counts. This chain joins TRBV25-1 and TRBJ1-6; no clear D. This CDR3 is built from 15 residues. V was cut by 2 bases and J by 7 bases, with 12 bases left in between. Germline loops: CDR1 MGHDK, CDR2 SYGVNS. The CDR3 DNA sequence: TGTGCCAGCAGTGAACGGGGAAAAAACAATTCACCCCTCCACTTT. Amino acid sequence: CASSERGKNNSPLHF.

A word on this clone: One end of the junction varies from germline; a read error may be responsible. This chain links TRBV7-2 with TRBJ2-3; a possible D gene is TRBD2 (5 bases). The CDR3 consists of 12 residues. In germline, CDR1 is SGHTA, CDR2 FQGNSA. CDR3 in DNA: TGTGCCAGCAGTCCTAGCAGAGATACGCAGTATTTT. Amino acid sequence: CASSPSRDTQYF. Variable domain in full (rest from reference TRBV7-2 and TRBJ2-3): GAGVSQSPSNKVTEKGKDVELRCDPISGHTALYWYRQSLGQGLEFLIYFQGNSAPDKSGLPSDRFSAERTGGSVSTLTIQRTQQEDSAVYLCASSPSRDTQYFGPGTRLTVL.

The V gene is TRBV7-9, the J gene TRBJ1-5; D is uncertain. The germline gives CDR1 SEHNR, CDR2 FQNEAQ (reference sequence). The V end lost 7 bases, the J end lost 3 bases, and 13 bases lay between the germline ends. The CDR3 runs to 14 residues. DNA of the CDR3: TGTGCCAGCACGGGTGATCAGGCCAATCAGCCCCAGCATTTT. Residues: CASTGDQANQPQHF.

This clone was seen a single time. This rearrangement joins TRBV5-4 to TRBJ2-7; 11 positions match TRBD2. The CDR3 extends over 16 amino acids. The ends lost 3 bases at V and 3 bases at J; junction bases unmatched: 8. CDR1 and CDR2 from the germline V gene are SGHNT and YYREEE (reference sequence). The CDR3 sequence is CASSSRLAGTFYEQYF. The CDR3 DNA is TGTGCCAGCAGCTCTCGACTAGCGGGAACGTTCTACGAGCAGTACTTC.

The chain has TRBV5-1 and TRBJ2-7; D not resolved. The CDR3 consists of 13 residues. Trimming took 0 bases from V and 0 from J, leaving 4 bases between them. Germline V gene sequence: CDR1 SGHRS, CDR2 YFSETQ. The CDR3, as DNA: TGCGCCAGCAGCTTGGACAACTCCTACGAGCAGTACTTC. Protein: CASSLDNSYEQYF.

As to this clone: One end of the junction does not line up with germline, which may come from a read error. The chain is built from TRBV19 and TRBJ2-1; the match to TRBD2 covers 8 bases. CDR1 and CDR2 (germline): LNHDA, SQIVND (reference sequence). CDR3 size: 15 residues. CDR3 in amino acids: CASRIAGSSYNEQFF. The CDR3 DNA sequence: TGTGCCAGTAGGATAGCGGGAAGCTCCTACAATGAGCAGTTCTTC. The full variable domain, in which reference TRBV19 and TRBJ2-1 provide the parts outside the CDR3, is DGGITQSPKYLFRKEGQNVTLSCEQNLNHDAMYWYRQDPGQGLRLIYYSQIVNDFQKGDIAEGYSVSREKKESFPLTVTSAQKNPTAFYLCASRIAGSSYNEQFFGPGTRLTVL.

The chain is built from TRBV19 and TRBJ2-3; tentative D call: TRBD1 (5 bases). Trimming removed 4 bases at V and 1 base at J, with 6 bases between. CDR3 size: 13 residues. CDR1 and CDR2 from the germline V gene are LNHDA and SQIVND (reference sequence). The CDR3 DNA sequence: TGTGCCAGTAGTACCAGGGGCACAGATACGCAGTATTTT. It specifies CASSTRGTDTQYF. The full variable domain, its missing parts supplied by reference TRBV19 and TRBJ2-3, is DGGITQSPKYLFRKEGQNVTLSCEQNLNHDAMYWYRQDPGQGLRLIYYSQIVNDFQKGDIAEGYSVSREKKESFPLTVTSAQKNPTAFYLCASSTRGTDTQYFGPGTRLTVL.

The chain carries TRBV24-1 and TRBJ1-2; D gene uncertain. The V end lost 7 bases, the J end lost 8 bases, and 13 bases lay between the germline ends. Germline V gives CDR1 KGHDR, CDR2 SFDVKD. The CDR3 extends over 12 amino acids. The CDR3 loop is CATSNSFWGYTF. DNA for the CDR3: TGTGCCACCAGCAACTCATTCTGGGGCTACACCTTC.

The chain employs TRBV28 and TRBJ2-5, with D maybe TRBD2 (5 bases). V lost 6 bases and J lost 9, with 20 bases in between. CDR3 length: 14 residues. Germline V CDR1 and CDR2: MDHEN, SYDVKM. CDR3 protein: CASRPRTEYTAQYF. CDR3 coding DNA: TGTGCCAGCAGGCCTAGGACTGAATATACGGCCCAGTACTTC.

The V gene is TRBV14, the J gene TRBJ2-1; the D gene is possibly TRBD2 (6 bases). This CDR3 has 16 amino acids. V lost 0 bases and J lost 7, with 16 bases in between. CDR1 is SGHDN and CDR2 is FVKESK in the germline V gene. The CDR3 is CASSQELLASWNEQFF. The CDR3 nucleotides are TGTGCCAGCAGCCAAGAACTCCTAGCGTCATGGAATGAGCAGTTCTTC.

V gene TRBV11-2 combines with J gene TRBJ2-7; 8 positions match TRBD2. Germline V gene lookup returns CDR1 SGHAT and CDR2 FQNNGV. The CDR3 covers 13 residues. Trimming at V came to 4 bases and at J to 3 bases, leaving 2 bases not matched to a gene. As DNA, the CDR3 is TGTGCCAGCAGCTACGGGAGGGACTACGAGCAGTACTTC. Amino acids: CASSYGRDYEQYF.

V usage is TRBV6-2 or TRBV6-3 and J usage is TRBJ2-5, with D possibly TRBD2 on 5 matching bases. Germline assignment: CDR1 MNHEY and CDR2 SVGEGT. The CDR3 has 14 amino acids. Trimming removed 4 bases at V and 0 bases at J, with 9 bases between. The CDR3 is CASSSSGYQETQYF. In DNA, the CDR3 is TGTGCCAGCAGTTCATCGGGGTACCAAGAGACCCAGTACTTC.

This clone occurred many times. The V gene is TRBV18, the J gene TRBJ2-7, with D perhaps matching TRBD1 (6 bases). This CDR3 is built from 15 residues. Germline V CDR1 and CDR2: KGHSH, LQKENI. Trimming removed 3 bases at V and 2 bases at J, with 14 bases between. The CDR3 region is CASSPYTGTTYEQYF. CDR3 in DNA: TGTGCCAGCTCACCGTATACCGGGACAACCTACGAGCAGTACTTC.

V gene TRBV18 combines with J gene TRBJ2-7; 7 bases map to TRBD1. The germline CDR1 and CDR2 sequences are KGHSH and LQKENI. This CDR3 comprises 15 residues. Trimming removed 5 bases from V and 0 bases from J; junction bases left unmatched: 7. For the CDR3, the DNA is TGTGCCAGCTCAGGCCGGGGACAGCACTCCTACGAGCAGTACTTC. This translates into CASSGRGQHSYEQYF. Full variable domain (missing parts from reference TRBV18 and TRBJ2-7): NAGVMQNPRHLVRRRGQEARLRCSPMKGHSHVYWYRQLPEEGLKFMVYLQKENIIDESGMPKERFSAEFPKEGPSILRIQQVVRGDSAAYFCASSGRGQHSYEQYFGPGTRLTVT.

The chain joins TRBV5-1 to TRBJ1-6, with D unresolved. The ends were cut back, 3 bases at V and 3 bases at J, with 13 bases in the middle. This CDR3 has 16 amino acids. From germline, CDR1 is SGHRS and CDR2 YFSETQ. In nucleotides, the CDR3 is TGCGCCAGCAGCTCTCCGGGTGTAGGCTATAATTCACCCCTCCACTTT. Amino acids: CASSSPGVGYNSPLHF.

The V gene is TRBV3-1 (or the pseudogene TRBV3-2), the J gene TRBJ1-6, with a tentative D call TRBD1 (5 bases). The CDR3 loop spans 17 amino acids. Trimming cost V 0 bases and J 9 bases, with 18 bases left between them. The germline V gene encodes CDR1 LGHDT and CDR2 YNNKEL (reference sequence). CDR3 sequence (DNA): TGTGCCAGCAGCCAAGAAGGGGCAGCCACAAGGGTTTCACCCCTCCACTTT. The encoded protein is CASSQEGAATRVSPLHF.

In its sample, this clone was seen once. CDR3: CASSFLGVSYGYTF. CDR3 bases: TGTGCCAGCAGCTTTTTAGGGGTTAGCTATGGCTACACCTTC. V is TRBV7-9 and J is TRBJ1-2, with D perhaps TRBD1 (5 bases). Trimming pared 3 bases from V and 4 bases from J, leaving 12 bases between. From germline, CDR1 is SEHNR and CDR2 FQNEAQ (reference sequence). The CDR3 length is 14 residues.

A single count supports this clone. The chain uses TRBV6-6 and TRBJ2-3; the D gene is possibly TRBD2 (5 bases). This CDR3 region has 13 residues. Germline lookup yields CDR1 MNHNY and CDR2 SVGAGI (reference sequence). V lost 2 bases and J 6 bases, leaving 9 bases between the germline ends. The CDR3 DNA reads TGTGCCAGCAGTTACGGATGGAGGGATACGCAGTATTTT. Translation gives CASSYGWRDTQYF.

V is TRBV28 and J is TRBJ1-2, with D maybe TRBD1 (5 bases). The CDR3 is 14 amino acids. The germline V and J ends were trimmed by 7 bases and 0 bases, with 12 bases remaining between them. Germline V CDR1 and CDR2: MDHEN, SYDVKM. The CDR3 spells CASKTAGPNYGYTF. CDR3 coding DNA: TGTGCCAGCAAGACAGCGGGACCTAACTATGGCTACACCTTC.

V is TRBV14 and J is TRBJ1-4, with D hard to call. Trimming removed 5 bases from V and 5 bases from J, with 9 bases in between. CDR1 is SGHDN, CDR2 FVKESK, per germline. This CDR3 is 13 amino acids long. The CDR3 DNA sequence: TGTGCCAGCAGCGGGCATCAGAATGAAAAACTGTTTTTT. Amino acid sequence: CASSGHQNEKLFF.

The chain has TRBV24-1 and TRBJ1-2; unclear D gene. V shed 4 bases and J shed 1 base, with 12 bases lying between them. The CDR3 consists of 15 residues. Germline V gives CDR1 KGHDR, CDR2 SFDVKD. CDR3: CATSDPTPGNYGYTF. For the CDR3, the DNA is TGTGCCACCAGTGACCCGACACCCGGTAACTATGGCTACACCTTC.